The 15 T cell receptor beta chains below were found in one sample sequenced in a study of T cells in Graves' hyperthyroidism and ophthalmopathy (dated by TCRdb to between 2018 and 2020). Libraries were built with multiplex PCR. Sequencing used an Illumina HiSeq 2000. The TCR beta CDR3 regions were amplified from RNA transcripts. For the first round of RT-PCR on the TCR CDR3, the HTBI primer set was used together with the Qiagen OneStep RT-PCR kit. TCRdb cleaned the public reads at Q25 with fastp, built clones with MiXCR and kept in-frame beta chains. Rows with one shared CDR3 protein collapse into an entry with the most common genes and DNA. In this sample the table shows some 370,000 distinct CDR3 sequences, over 12% of which occur a single time. Clones ranked in the top ten supply 25% to 30% of the sample. The sample consisted of blood. The receptor source for this set is a man aged 45-65 years with Graves' ophthalmopathy.

This clonotype appeared many times. V and J are TRBV14 and TRBJ2-3; D ambiguous. CDR3 size: 15 residues. Trimming left V 0 bases short and J 2 bases short, with 9 bases between. Germline V gene sequence: CDR1 SGHDN, CDR2 FVKESK. The CDR3 region is CASSQDVRTTDTQYF. CDR3 coding DNA: TGTGCCAGCAGCCAAGATGTACGGACCACAGATACGCAGTATTTT.

This clonotype showed up just a few times. The chain has TRBV5-5 and TRBJ1-2; 7 bases map to TRBD1. CDR3 size: 18 residues. Trimming cost V 4 bases and J 2 bases; bases outside gene matches: 17. The V gene's germline CDR1 is SGHKS and CDR2 YYEKEE (reference sequence). The CDR3 spells CASSRDDRVPGQNYGYTF. CDR3 in DNA: TGTGCCAGCAGCCGGGACGACAGGGTCCCTGGCCAAAACTATGGCTACACCTTC.

This clonotype was recorded a few times. The chain recombines TRBV7-3 with TRBJ1-6, with 9 bases that match TRBD1. Germline CDR1 and CDR2: SGHTA and FQGTGA. The CDR3 runs to 15 residues. V was clipped by 2 bases and J by 7 bases; unmatched bases: 3. In DNA, the CDR3 is TGTGCCAGCAGCTTAGAGACAGGGGGAAATTCACCCCTCCACTTT. The encoded protein is CASSLETGGNSPLHF.

This clonotype was detected many times. The chain couples TRBV20-1 to TRBJ2-1; D may be TRBD1 or TRBD2 (5 bases each). CDR3 length: 14 amino acids. Trimming took 6 bases from V and 0 from J, leaving 12 bases between them. The germline CDR1 and CDR2 sequences are DFQATT and SNEGSKA (reference sequence). The CDR3 DNA is TGCAGTGCCAGTCCAGGGAGCTCCTACAATGAGCAGTTCTTC. Translated, it gives CSASPGSSYNEQFF.

This clonotype came up a few times. The chain recombines TRBV15 with TRBJ1-3; no firm D call. The V and J ends lost 4 bases and 0 bases respectively, with 1 base between them. This CDR3 region has 12 residues. Germline CDR1 reads LNHNV; CDR2 reads YYDKDF (reference sequence). CDR3 DNA: TGTGCCACCAGCAACTCTGGAAACACCATATATTTT. Its protein is CATSNSGNTIYF.

This clonotype was observed at least ten times. V and J are TRBV27 and TRBJ2-7; TRBD2 matches at 9 bases. The V segment lost 6 bases and the J segment 0 bases; nucleotides outside the gene matches: 6. The CDR3 runs 15 residues. Germline V gene sequence: CDR1 MNHEY, CDR2 SMNVEV (reference sequence). The CDR3 nucleotides read TGTGCCAGCAGAACCCTAGCGGGGAACTCCTACGAGCAGTACTTC. The encoded protein is CASRTLAGNSYEQYF.

The chain uses TRBV6-1 and TRBJ2-3; 11 bases are shared with TRBD2. Germline lookup yields CDR1 MNHNS and CDR2 SASEGT. The CDR3 is 15 residues long. V gave up 2 bases and J gave up 4 bases; unmatched junction bases: 2. CDR3 nucleotide sequence: TGTGCCAGCAGTGAACTAGCGGGAGGCCCAGATACGCAGTATTTT. Residues: CASSELAGGPDTQYF.

This clonotype appeared many times. The rearrangement links TRBV20-1 to TRBJ2-7, with D perhaps given as TRBD1 or TRBD2 (5 bases each). Deletions cut 3 bases from V and 2 bases from J, with 17 bases between. CDR1 and CDR2 (germline): DFQATT, SNEGSKA (reference sequence). CDR3 length: 15 amino acids. The CDR3 region has the DNA TGCAGTGCTAGCCCGCCTCTTGAGGGGACCTACGAGCAGTACTTC. This translates into CSASPPLEGTYEQYF.

This clonotype was seen at least ten times. This rearrangement joins TRBV28 to TRBJ2-7, with 11 positions matching TRBD2. The trim removed 6 bases at V and 3 bases at J, leaving 4 bases unmatched. The CDR3 runs 14 residues. CDR1 is MDHEN, CDR2 SYDVKM, per germline. CDR3: CASRRTSGFYEQYF. CDR3 nucleotides: TGTGCCAGCAGAAGGACTAGCGGGTTCTACGAGCAGTACTTC.

This clonotype has a handful of counts. V and J are TRBV10-3 and TRBJ2-7; D might be TRBD1 or TRBD2, each matching 5 bases. This CDR3 contains 12 residues. V shed 5 bases and J shed 6 bases, with 11 bases lying between them. Germline V CDR1 and CDR2: ENHRY, SYGVKD. CDR3 protein: CAISFAGSEQYF. CDR3 DNA: TGTGCCATCAGTTTTGCAGGGAGCGAGCAGTACTTC.

The chain joins TRBV6-1 to TRBJ2-4, with 8 nucleotides matching TRBD1. The CDR3 covers 14 residues. CDR1 and CDR2 (germline): MNHNS, SASEGT. The junction had 10 bases not matched to a gene; V was cut back by 5 bases and J by 10 bases. The CDR3 here is CASSRQGKEGIQYF. The DNA of the CDR3 is TGTGCCAGCAGTCGACAGGGGAAAGAAGGTATTCAGTACTTC.

The chain couples TRBV15 to TRBJ1-4; unclear D gene. This CDR3 is built from 15 residues. Deletions cut 3 bases from V and 8 bases from J, with 16 bases between. Germline V gene data show CDR1 as LNHNV and CDR2 as YYDKDF (reference sequence). The chain's CDR3 is CATSSAPDWKEKLFF. The CDR3 nucleotides read TGTGCCACCAGCAGCGCCCCCGATTGGAAGGAAAAACTGTTTTTT.

The gene calls are TRBV7-2 and TRBJ2-3; the D gene could be TRBD1 or TRBD2 (5 bases each). The V gene lost 5 bases and the J gene lost 0 bases, with 12 bases spanning the gap. The CDR3 is made up of 15 amino acids. Germline V lookup: CDR1 SGHTA, CDR2 FQGNSA. The CDR3 sequence is CASSPGWGSTDTQYF. The CDR3 region has the DNA TGTGCCAGCAGCCCGGGGTGGGGGAGCACAGATACGCAGTATTTT.

This clonotype was found many times. The V and J genes are TRBV3-1 and TRBJ2-2; 8 nucleotides match TRBD2. Germline V gene lookup returns CDR1 LGHDT and CDR2 YNNKEL (reference sequence). With V trimmed by 1 base and J by 4 bases, 8 bases remained unmatched. The CDR3 is 17 amino acids. The CDR3 DNA is TGTGCCAGCAGCCAAGTTAGAAGCGGGAGCGGCACCGGGGAGCTGTTTTTT. It is translated as CASSQVRSGSGTGELFF.

This clonotype was detected a few times. This chain connects TRBV20-1 to TRBJ2-3, with 7 bases that match TRBD2. There are 16 residues in the CDR3. Losses at the gene ends were 0 bases for V and 4 bases for J; bases not matched to a gene: 10. The germline CDR1 and CDR2 sequences are DFQATT and SNEGSKA (reference sequence). The CDR3 loop reads CSARDLPTSHADTQYF. In DNA form, the CDR3 reads TGCAGTGCTAGAGATCTACCGACTAGCCACGCAGATACGCAGTATTTT.